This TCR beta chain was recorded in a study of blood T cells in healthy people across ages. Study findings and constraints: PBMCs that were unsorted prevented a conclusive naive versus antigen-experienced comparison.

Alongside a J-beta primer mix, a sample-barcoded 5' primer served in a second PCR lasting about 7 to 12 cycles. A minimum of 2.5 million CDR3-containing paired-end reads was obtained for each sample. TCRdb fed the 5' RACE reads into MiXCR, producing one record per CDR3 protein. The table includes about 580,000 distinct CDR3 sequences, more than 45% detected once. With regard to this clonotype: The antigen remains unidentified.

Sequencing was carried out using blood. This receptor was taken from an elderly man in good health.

In nucleotides, the CDR3 is TGTGCCAGCAGCCCCCGCCCGGGACAGGTCCTGTTCTTC. Translation: CASSPRPGQVLFF. The genes are TRBV7-2 and TRBJ2-1; 8 bases line up with TRBD1. Germline V gene sequence: CDR1 SGHTA, CDR2 FQGNSA. This CDR3 region has 13 residues. The ends lost 5 bases at V and 15 bases at J; junction bases unmatched: 12.